A single sample gave rise to the 9 T cell receptor beta chains below, sequenced in a study of blood T cells in healthy people across ages (dated by TCRdb to between 2015 and 2016). Libraries were built with 5' RACE. The sequencer was an Illumina HiSeq 2500. The second PCR ran for roughly 7 to 12 cycles and used a J-beta primer mix along with a sample-barcoded 5' primer. TCRdb applied fastp at Q25 and MiXCR to the public reads, then kept only in-frame beta chains. One record per CDR3 amino acid sequence lists the most common genes and DNA. The sample table shows about 1.4 million distinct CDR3 sequences, and roughly 59% are seen once. The ten largest clonotypes hold 6.5% to 8.5% of the sample. What was sequenced was blood. The receptors stem from a young man in good health.

This clonotype was picked up one time. The chain combines TRBV3-1 with TRBJ2-4; D ambiguous. Trimming took 0 bases from V and 13 from J, leaving 19 bases between them. The CDR3 covers 15 residues. Germline CDR1 LGHDT, CDR2 YNNKEL (reference sequence). CDR3 protein: CASSQDDGRPYKQYF. The CDR3 DNA is TGTGCCAGCAGCCAAGATGACGGGCGCCCTTACAAGCAGTACTTC. The full variable domain, its missing parts supplied by reference TRBV3-1 and TRBJ2-4, is DTAVSQTPKYLVTQMGNDKSIKCEQNLGHDTMYWYKQDSKKFLKIMFSYNNKELIINETVPNRFSPKSPDKAHLNLHINSLELGDSAVYFCASSQDDGRPYKQYFGAGTRLSVL.

This clonotype was seen only a few times. The chain combines TRBV20-1 with TRBJ2-7; no definite D call. V lost 0 bases and J lost 6, with 9 bases in between. The CDR3 spans 12 residues. The germline CDR1 and CDR2 sequences are DFQATT and SNEGSKA (reference sequence). CDR3 sequence: CSARDSLGEQYF. The CDR3 DNA follows: TGCAGTGCTAGAGATTCCCTCGGCGAGCAGTACTTC.

The V and J genes are TRBV2 and TRBJ2-3; D remains unclear. This CDR3 contains 15 residues. V was cut by 3 bases and J by 6 bases, with 16 bases left in between. Germline V lookup: CDR1 SNHLY, CDR2 FYNNEI. The CDR3: CASSEGPGPWDTQYF. The CDR3 DNA is TGTGCCAGCAGTGAGGGTCCCGGGCCCTGGGATACGCAGTATTTT.

There are a few counts of this clonotype. V and J are TRBV7-8 and TRBJ2-7; D uncertain. The germline V gene encodes CDR1 SGHVS and CDR2 FQNEAQ. CDR3 length equals 16 residues. V dropped 1 base and J dropped 5 bases, with 18 bases sitting between them. Here the CDR3 DNA reads TGTGCCAGCAGCTTAGTCGGGTACTCCGAGATCCACGAGCAGTACTTC. This codes for CASSLVGYSEIHEQYF.

The rearrangement uses TRBV20-1 and TRBJ2-5, with 9 bases that match TRBD2. This CDR3 contains 15 residues. V shed 1 base, J shed 11 bases, and the junction held 14 bases outside the gene matches. Germline values: CDR1 DFQATT, CDR2 SNEGSKA (reference sequence). CDR3 sequence: CSARVRAGGPNEQYF. The DNA for the CDR3 is TGCAGTGCTAGAGTCCGGGCGGGGGGGCCCAATGAGCAGTACTTC.

This clonotype appeared many times. The chain couples TRBV2 to TRBJ2-3; D uncertain. In germline, CDR1 is SNHLY, CDR2 FYNNEI. Trimming cost V 6 bases and J 8 bases, with 12 bases left between them. The CDR3 loop spans 12 amino acids. CDR3 DNA: TGTGCCAGCAGGTCGGGCAGTTTTACGCAGTATTTT. Protein product: CASRSGSFTQYF.

V gene TRBV5-6 combines with J gene TRBJ2-7; unclear D gene. The CDR3 spans 14 residues. V was trimmed by 5 bases and J by 2 bases, leaving 14 bases between them. The germline V gene has CDR1 SGHDT and CDR2 YYEEEE. This CDR3 reads CASRIGYSTYEQYF. The CDR3 DNA follows: TGTGCCAGCAGGATAGGGTACAGTACCTACGAGCAGTACTTC.

The rearrangement joins TRBV25-1 to TRBJ1-1; D gene unclear. Germline CDR1 and CDR2: MGHDK and SYGVNS. V dropped 5 bases and J dropped 0 bases, with 7 bases sitting between them. This CDR3 spans 13 amino acids. CDR3 coding DNA: TGTGCCAGCAGTCGTGAGGTGAACACTGAAGCTTTCTTT. This sequence encodes CASSREVNTEAFF.

The chain combines TRBV20-1 with TRBJ2-5; the D gene is possibly TRBD1 (6 bases). Trimming took 6 bases from V and 5 from J, leaving 22 bases between them. This CDR3 spans 15 amino acids. Germline CDR1 DFQATT, CDR2 SNEGSKA (reference sequence). As DNA, the CDR3 is TGCAGTGCCCACAGGGAAAACACCGATGGGGAGACCCAGTACTTC. Amino acid sequence: CSAHRENTDGETQYF.